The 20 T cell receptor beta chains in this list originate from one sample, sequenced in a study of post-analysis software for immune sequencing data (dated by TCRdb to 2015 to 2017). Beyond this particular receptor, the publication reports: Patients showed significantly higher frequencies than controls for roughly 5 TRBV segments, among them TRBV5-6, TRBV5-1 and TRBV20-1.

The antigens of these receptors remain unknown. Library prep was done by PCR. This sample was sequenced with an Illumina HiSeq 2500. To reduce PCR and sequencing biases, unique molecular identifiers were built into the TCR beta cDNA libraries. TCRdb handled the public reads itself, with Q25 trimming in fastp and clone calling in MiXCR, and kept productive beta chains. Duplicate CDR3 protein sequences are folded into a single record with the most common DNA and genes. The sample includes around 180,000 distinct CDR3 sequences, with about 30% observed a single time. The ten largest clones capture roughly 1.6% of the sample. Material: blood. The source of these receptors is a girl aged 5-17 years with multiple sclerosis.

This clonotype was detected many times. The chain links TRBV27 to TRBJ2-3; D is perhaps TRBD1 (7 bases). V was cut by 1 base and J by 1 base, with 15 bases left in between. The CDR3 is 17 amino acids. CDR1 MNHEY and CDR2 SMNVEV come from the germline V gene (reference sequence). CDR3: CASSLFAGGIGTDTQYF. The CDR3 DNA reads TGTGCCAGCAGTTTATTCGCAGGGGGGATCGGCACAGATACGCAGTATTTT.

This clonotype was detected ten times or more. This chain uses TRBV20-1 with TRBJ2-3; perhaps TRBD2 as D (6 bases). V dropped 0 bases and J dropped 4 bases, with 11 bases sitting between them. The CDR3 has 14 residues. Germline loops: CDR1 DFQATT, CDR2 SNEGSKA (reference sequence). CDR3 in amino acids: CSARDRRGSDTQYF. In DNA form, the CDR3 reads TGCAGTGCTAGAGATCGGCGGGGCTCAGATACGCAGTATTTT.

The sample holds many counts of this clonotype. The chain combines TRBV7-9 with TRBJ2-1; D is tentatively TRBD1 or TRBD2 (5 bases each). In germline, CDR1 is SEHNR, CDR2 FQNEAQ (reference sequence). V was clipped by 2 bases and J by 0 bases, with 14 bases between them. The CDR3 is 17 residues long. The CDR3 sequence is CASSLTGGPSSYNEQFF. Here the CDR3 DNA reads TGTGCCAGCAGCTTAACTGGGGGACCTAGCTCCTACAATGAGCAGTTCTTC.

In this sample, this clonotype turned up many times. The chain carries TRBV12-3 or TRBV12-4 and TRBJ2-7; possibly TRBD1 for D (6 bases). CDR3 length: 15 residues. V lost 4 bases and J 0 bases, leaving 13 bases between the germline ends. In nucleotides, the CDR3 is TGTGCCAGCAGTTCCTCAGGGGCTCCCTCCTACGAGCAGTACTTC. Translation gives CASSSSGAPSYEQYF.

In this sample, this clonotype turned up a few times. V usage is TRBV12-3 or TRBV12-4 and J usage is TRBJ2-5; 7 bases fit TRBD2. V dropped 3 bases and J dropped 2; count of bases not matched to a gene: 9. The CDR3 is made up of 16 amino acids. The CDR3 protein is CASSFTTPGGQETQYF. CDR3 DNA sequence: TGTGCCAGCAGTTTCACCACTCCCGGGGGGCAAGAGACCCAGTACTTC.

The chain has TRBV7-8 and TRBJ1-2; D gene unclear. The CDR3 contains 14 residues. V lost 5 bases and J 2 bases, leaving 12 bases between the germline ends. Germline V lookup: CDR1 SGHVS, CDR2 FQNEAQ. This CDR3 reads CASSQDFLNYGYTF. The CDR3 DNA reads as TGTGCCAGCAGCCAGGACTTCCTGAACTATGGCTACACCTTC.

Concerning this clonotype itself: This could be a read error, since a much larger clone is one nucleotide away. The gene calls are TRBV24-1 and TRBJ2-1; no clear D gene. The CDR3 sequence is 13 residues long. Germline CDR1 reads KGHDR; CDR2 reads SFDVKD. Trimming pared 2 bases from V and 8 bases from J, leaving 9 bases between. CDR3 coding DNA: TGTGCCACCAGTGATTCGCGGCACGATGAGCAGTTCTTC. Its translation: CATSDSRHDEQFF.

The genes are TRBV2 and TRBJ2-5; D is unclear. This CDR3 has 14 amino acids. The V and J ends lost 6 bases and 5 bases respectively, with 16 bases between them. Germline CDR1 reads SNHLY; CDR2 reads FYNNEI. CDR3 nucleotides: TGTGCCAGCAGGGGGATGTACGGCAGGGAGACCCAGTACTTC. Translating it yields CASRGMYGRETQYF.

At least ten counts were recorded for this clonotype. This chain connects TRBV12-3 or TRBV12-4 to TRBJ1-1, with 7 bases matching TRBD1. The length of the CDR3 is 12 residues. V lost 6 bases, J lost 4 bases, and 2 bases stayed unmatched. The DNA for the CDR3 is TGTGCCAGCAGCCCAGGGGGCACTGAAGCTTTCTTT. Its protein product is CASSPGGTEAFF.

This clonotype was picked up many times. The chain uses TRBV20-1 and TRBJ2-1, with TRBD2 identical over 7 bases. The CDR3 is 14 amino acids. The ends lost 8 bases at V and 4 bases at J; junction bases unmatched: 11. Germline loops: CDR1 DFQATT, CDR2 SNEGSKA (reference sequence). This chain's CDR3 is CSIEMREGYNEQFF. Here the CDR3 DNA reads TGCAGTATCGAAATGAGGGAGGGGTACAATGAGCAGTTCTTC.

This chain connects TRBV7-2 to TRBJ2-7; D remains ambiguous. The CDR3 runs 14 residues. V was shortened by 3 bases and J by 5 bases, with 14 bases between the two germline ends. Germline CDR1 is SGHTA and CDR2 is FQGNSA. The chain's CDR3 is CASSLVLQVDEQYF. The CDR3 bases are TGTGCCAGCAGCTTGGTTTTGCAGGTTGACGAGCAGTACTTC.

CDR3 sequence reads: CASSLGDGRYGYTF. The CDR3 DNA is TGCGCCAGCAGCTTGGGGGACGGAAGATATGGCTACACCTTC. This chain uses TRBV5-1 with TRBJ1-2, with D possibly being TRBD1 (5 bases). This CDR3 is 14 amino acids long. The V end lost 0 bases, the J end lost 5 bases, and 11 bases lay between the germline ends. Germline CDR1 reads SGHRS; CDR2 reads YFSETQ.

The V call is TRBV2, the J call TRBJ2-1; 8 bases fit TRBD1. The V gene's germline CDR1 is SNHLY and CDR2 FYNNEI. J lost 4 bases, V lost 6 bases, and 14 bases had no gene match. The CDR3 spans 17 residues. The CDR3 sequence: CASSHPGQEGSYNEQFF. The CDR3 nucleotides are TGTGCCAGCAGCCACCCGGGACAGGAGGGGTCGTACAATGAGCAGTTCTTC.

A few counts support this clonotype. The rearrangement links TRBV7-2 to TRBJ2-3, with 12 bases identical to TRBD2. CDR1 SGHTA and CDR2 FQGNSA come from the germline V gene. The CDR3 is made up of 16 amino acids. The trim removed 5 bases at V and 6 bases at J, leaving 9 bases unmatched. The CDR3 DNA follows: TGTGCCAGCAGCCTGACGACTAGCGGGAGAAGGGATACGCAGTATTTT. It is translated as CASSLTTSGRRDTQYF.

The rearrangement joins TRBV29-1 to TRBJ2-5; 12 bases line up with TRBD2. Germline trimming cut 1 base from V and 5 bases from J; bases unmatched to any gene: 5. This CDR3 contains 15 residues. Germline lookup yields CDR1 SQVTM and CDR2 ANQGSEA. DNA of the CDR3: TGCAGCGTTGAAGTTCTAGCGGGAGGGGGGGAGACCCAGTACTTC. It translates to CSVEVLAGGGETQYF. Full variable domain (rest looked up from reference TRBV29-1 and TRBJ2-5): SAVISQKPSRDICQRGTSLTIQCQVDSQVTMMFWYRQQPGQSLTLIATANQGSEATYESGFVIDKFPISRPNLTFSTLTVSNMSPEDSSIYLCSVEVLAGGGETQYFGPGTRLLVL.

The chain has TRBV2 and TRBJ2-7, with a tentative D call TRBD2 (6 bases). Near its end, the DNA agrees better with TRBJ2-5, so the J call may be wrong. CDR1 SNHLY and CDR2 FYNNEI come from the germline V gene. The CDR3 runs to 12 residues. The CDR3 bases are TGTGCCAACAGACTAGAAGCCGAGACCCAGTACTTC. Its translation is CANRLEAETQYF.

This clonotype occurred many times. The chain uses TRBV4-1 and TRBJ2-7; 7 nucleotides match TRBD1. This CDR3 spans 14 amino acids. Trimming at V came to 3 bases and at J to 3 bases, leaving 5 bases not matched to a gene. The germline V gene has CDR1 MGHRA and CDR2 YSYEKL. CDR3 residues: CASSQPRTGYEQYF. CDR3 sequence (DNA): TGCGCCAGCAGCCAGCCACGGACAGGCTACGAGCAGTACTTC.

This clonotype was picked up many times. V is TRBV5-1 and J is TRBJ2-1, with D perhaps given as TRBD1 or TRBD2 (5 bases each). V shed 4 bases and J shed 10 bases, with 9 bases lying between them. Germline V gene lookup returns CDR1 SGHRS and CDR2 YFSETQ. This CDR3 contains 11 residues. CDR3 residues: CASSQGREQFF. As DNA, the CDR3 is TGCGCCAGCAGCCAGGGACGGGAGCAGTTCTTC. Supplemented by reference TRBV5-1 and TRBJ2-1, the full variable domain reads KAGVTQTPRYLIKTRGQQVTLSCSPISGHRSVSWYQQTPGQGLQFLFEYFSETQRNKGNFPGRFSGRQFSNSRSEMNVSTLELGDSALYLCASSQGREQFFGPGTRLTVL.

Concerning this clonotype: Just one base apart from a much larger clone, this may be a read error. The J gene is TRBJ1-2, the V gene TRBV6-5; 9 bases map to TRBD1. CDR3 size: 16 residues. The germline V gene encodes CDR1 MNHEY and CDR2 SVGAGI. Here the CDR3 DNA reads TGTGCCAGCAGCTTAACAGGGGGCGGATCTAACTGTGGCTACACCTTC. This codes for CASSLTGGGSNCGYTF.

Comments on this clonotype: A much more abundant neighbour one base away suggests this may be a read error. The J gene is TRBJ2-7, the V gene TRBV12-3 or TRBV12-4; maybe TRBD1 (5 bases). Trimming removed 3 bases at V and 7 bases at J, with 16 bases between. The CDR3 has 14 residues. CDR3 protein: CASSLPQGNNEQYF. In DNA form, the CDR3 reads TGTGCCAGCAGTTTGCCGCAGGGAAACAATGAGCAGTACTTC.